These T cell receptor beta chains were read from a single sample in a study of spatial heterogeneity in lung cancer. Via MiXCR, TCRdb re-called the 5' RACE reads, giving one row per CDR3 protein. Of about 82,000 distinct CDR3 sequences in the sample, over 9.5% were seen once. Sample: PBMCs, taken at surgery. The receptors come from a male donor with early-stage non-small cell lung cancer. Both conserved end residues are part of each CDR3. Clone size is stated in some rows and not others, as once, few, many or a class when expanded.

J | V | size | CDR3
TRBJ2-5 | TRBV6-1 | few | CASSDSSGARLGGMETQYF
TRBJ1-5 | TRBV6-1 | many | CASSGSNQPQHF
TRBJ1-2 | TRBV27 | many | CASSLSRGSYGYTF
TRBJ1-2 | TRBV3-1 | . | CASSSGGPNYGYTF
TRBJ2-1 | TRBV29-1 | many | CSVGTGWTSTTMSSSSGKQFF
TRBJ2-3 | TRBV19 | . | CASSLRLRGTDTQYF
TRBJ2-7 | TRBV7-2 | few | CASSFDWGPYEQYF
TRBJ2-7 | TRBV20-1 | few | CSAHTSGPAYEQYF
TRBJ1-1 | TRBV6-5 | . | CASSFLQGASEAFF
TRBJ1-2 | TRBV5-1 | few | CASSSGQSNYGYTF
TRBJ2-5 | TRBV20-1 | . | CSARDLNVQETQYF
TRBJ1-2 | TRBV20-1 | few | CSARDLPGQEIFNYGYTF
TRBJ2-1 | TRBV5-4 | few | CASSLLPRANNEQFF
TRBJ1-1 | TRBV30 | . | CAWSRGVNTEAFF
TRBJ2-2 | TRBV7-2 | many | CASSLVGGANTGELFF
TRBJ2-1 | TRBV3-1 | . | CASSSTSGGPYNEQFF
TRBJ2-5 | TRBV19 | . | CASSSIPGQRSETQYF
TRBJ2-1 | TRBV7-9 | many | CASRPKKGSNEQFF
TRBJ2-1 | TRBV7-9 | few | CASTPLQGNEQFF
TRBJ1-2 | TRBV12-3/TRBV12-4 | . | CASSRTVGGYTF
TRBJ2-7 | TRBV7-9 | . | CASSLSGRFDEQYF
TRBJ2-2 | TRBV7-6 | few | CASSLAETSNTGELFF
TRBJ1-5 | TRBV24-1 | many | CATSATGDQPQHF
TRBJ1-1 | TRBV19 | . | CASSFYFGTENTEAFF
TRBJ2-1 | TRBV2 | few | CASSTGGQSYNEQFF
TRBJ1-1 | TRBV29-1 | . | CSVNANTEAFF
TRBJ2-1 | TRBV20-1 | . | CSAPPGLVNNEQFF
TRBJ1-5 | TRBV6-6 | . | CASSNPSMTDSNQPQHF
TRBJ1-6 | TRBV5-1 | . | CASSLGRADNSPLHF
TRBJ1-1 | TRBV20-1 | many | CSAESGWDTEAFF
TRBJ2-3 | TRBV11-3 | few | CASSPRGSGRTDTQYF
TRBJ2-7 | TRBV7-2 | few | CASSFGNSYEQYF
TRBJ1-5 | TRBV7-9 | . | CASSSPGFNQPQHF
TRBJ1-1 | TRBV20-1 | . | CSARDRGKDTEAFF
TRBJ2-1 | TRBV3-1 | . | CASSQASNYNEQFF
TRBJ2-7 | TRBV10-1 | few | CASSPGLAGAAYEQYF
TRBJ2-3 | TRBV29-1 | . | CSVGLPEGSTDTQYF